The entry below describes one T cell receptor (beta chain). Its antigen is as yet unknown. Co-extracting RNA and DNA was done with about 20-34 mg of unsorted bulk tissue as input. Chronic HBV infection, untreated so far, was present in the patients. This record belongs to a study of tumor-infiltrating lymphocytes in primary liver carcinoma. Overall study: The neoplasms were of stage T1-T3 N0M0, with dimensions of about 4 to 11 cm across. Samples yielded about 3.65 to 8 million productive TCRbeta reads, similar across tissue types. Study-level results: Merely some 8-25% of top clones spanned all five tumor regions.

The CDR3 runs to 14 residues. Per germline, CDR1 MDHEN and CDR2 SYDVKM. Trimming stripped 6 bases from V and 3 bases from J, with 13 bases between. Starting from around 510 ng of total RNA, TCR beta cDNA was produced with a primer in the constant region. Slightly modified ARM-PCR with three nested multiplex PCR rounds yielded TCR beta libraries. PCR rounds one and two used TRBV1-TRBV30 forward primers with a C-beta reverse primer for around 9 cycles each. TCRdb independently ran MiXCR on the multiplex PCR reads; one entry per CDR3 protein. The sample contains roughly 91,000 distinct CDR3 sequences, around three quarters of which appear only once.

This clonotype was sampled from a woman aged 55-69 years with primary liver carcinoma and hepatitis B virus infection. The sample taken for sequencing was liver tumor tissue from sampling region 5. Subset of the sample: tumor region T5, tumor centre. This chain connects TRBV28 to TRBJ2-3, with D possibly TRBD2 on 5 matching bases. CDR3 region: CASSFLCGTDTQYF. CDR3 DNA: TGTGCCAGCAGCTTCCTCTGCGGGACAGATACGCAGTATTTT.